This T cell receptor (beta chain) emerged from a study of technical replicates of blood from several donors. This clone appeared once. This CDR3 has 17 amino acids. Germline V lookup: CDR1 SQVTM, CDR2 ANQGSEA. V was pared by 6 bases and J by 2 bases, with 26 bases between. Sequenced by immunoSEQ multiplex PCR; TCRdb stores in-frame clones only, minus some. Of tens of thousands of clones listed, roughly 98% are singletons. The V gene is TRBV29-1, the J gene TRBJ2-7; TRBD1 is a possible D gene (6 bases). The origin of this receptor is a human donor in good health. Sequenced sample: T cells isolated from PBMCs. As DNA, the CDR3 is TGCAGCGTGACCGGGACAAGGCAGGACCCTACGCCCTACGAGCAGTACTTC. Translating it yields CSVTGTRQDPTPYEQYF.